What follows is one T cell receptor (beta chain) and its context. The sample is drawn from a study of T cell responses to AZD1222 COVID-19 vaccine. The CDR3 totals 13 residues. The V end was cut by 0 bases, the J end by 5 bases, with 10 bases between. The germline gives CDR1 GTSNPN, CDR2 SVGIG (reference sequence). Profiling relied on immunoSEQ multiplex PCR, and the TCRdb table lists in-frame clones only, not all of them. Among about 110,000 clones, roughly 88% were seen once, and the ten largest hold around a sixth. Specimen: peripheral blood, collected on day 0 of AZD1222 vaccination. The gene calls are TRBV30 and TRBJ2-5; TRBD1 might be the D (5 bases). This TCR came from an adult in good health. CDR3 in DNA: TGTGCCTGGAGTGTGGCAGGGCTTGAGACCCAGTACTTC. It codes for CAWSVAGLETQYF.